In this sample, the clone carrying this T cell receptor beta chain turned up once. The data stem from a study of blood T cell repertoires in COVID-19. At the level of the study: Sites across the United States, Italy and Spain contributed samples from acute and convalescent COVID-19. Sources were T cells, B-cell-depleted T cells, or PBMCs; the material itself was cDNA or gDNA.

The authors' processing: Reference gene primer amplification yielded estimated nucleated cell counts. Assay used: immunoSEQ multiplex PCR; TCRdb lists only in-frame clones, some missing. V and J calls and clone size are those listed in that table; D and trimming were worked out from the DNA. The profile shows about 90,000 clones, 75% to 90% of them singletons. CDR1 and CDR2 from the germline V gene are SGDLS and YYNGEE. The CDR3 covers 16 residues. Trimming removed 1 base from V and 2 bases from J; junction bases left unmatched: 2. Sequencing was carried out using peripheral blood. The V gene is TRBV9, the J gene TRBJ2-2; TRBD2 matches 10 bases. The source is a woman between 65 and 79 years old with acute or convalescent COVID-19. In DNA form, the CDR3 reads TGTGCCAGCAGCGTACGGACTAGCGGAAACACCGGGGAGCTGTTTTTT. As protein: CASSVRTSGNTGELFF.